Sequencing of this TCR beta chain was carried out in a study of T cell repertoires in cytomegalovirus infection (dated by TCRdb to about 2019). The study in broad terms: Donor HLA type was relevant to the analysis, because carriage of CMV infection together with the matching HLA type was indicated by public TCR beta signatures.

With respect to this clonotype: Its antigen target is currently unknown. No base quality values were provided; no much bigger clone lies one nucleotide off.

Overall study results and their limits: Cumulative frequency of public TCR beta family members discriminated carriers of CMV infection plus the relevant HLA type in this cohort and an independent roughly 330-donor cohort. The ex vivo response was dominated by HLA-C-restricted CMV-specific TCR beta clonotypes, which also provided the single most frequent clonotype in two of eight donors.

TCRdb records Illumina HiSeq 1500 as the sequencer. Using fastp at Q25 and MiXCR, TCRdb reprocessed the public reads and kept productive beta chains. Identical CDR3 protein sequences are pooled into one entry, listed with their most common genes and DNA. For this sample the table gives almost 550,000 distinct CDR3 sequences, of which approximately 15% were detected only once. The ten largest clones capture under 30% of the sample. CDR1 and CDR2 are drawn from the germline V gene: SGDLS, YYNGEE. From the cysteine up to the phenylalanine, the CDR3 has a length of 13 residues. The DNA shown is the 39-base CDR3, in frame from base 1. V loses 6 bases at its end and J loses 0 bases; junction bases beyond the gene matches: 0.

The TCR comes from a human donor in good health (CMV status not recorded). Some clones in this sample may be carry-over from other donors' samples. The V and J segments used are TRBV9 and TRBJ2-5; 9 bases in the junction line up with TRBD2. Source material: CD8+ T cells from PBMCs. The CDR3 loop reads CASTSGNQETQYF. At the DNA level, the sequence is TGTGCCAGCACTAGCGGGAACCAAGAGACCCAGTACTTC.